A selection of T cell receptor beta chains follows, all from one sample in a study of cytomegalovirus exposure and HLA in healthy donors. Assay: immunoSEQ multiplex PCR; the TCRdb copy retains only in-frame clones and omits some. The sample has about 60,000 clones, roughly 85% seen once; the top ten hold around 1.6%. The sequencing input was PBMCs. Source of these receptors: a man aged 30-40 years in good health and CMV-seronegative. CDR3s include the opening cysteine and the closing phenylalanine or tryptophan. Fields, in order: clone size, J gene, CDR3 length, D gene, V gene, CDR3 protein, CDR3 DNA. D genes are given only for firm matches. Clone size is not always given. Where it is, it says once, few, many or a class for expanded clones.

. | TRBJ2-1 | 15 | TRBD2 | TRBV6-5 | CASSYSASGSNEQFF | TGTGCCAGCAGTTACTCGGCTAGCGGGAGTAACGAGCAGTTCTTC
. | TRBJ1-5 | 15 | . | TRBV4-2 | CASSQEEGSNQPQHF | TGTGCCAGCAGCCAAGAAGAGGGAAGCAATCAGCCCCAGCATTTT
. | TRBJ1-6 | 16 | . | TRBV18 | CASSLSARGSNSPLHF | TGTGCCAGCTCACTATCCGCCAGGGGCTCTAATTCACCCCTCCACTTT
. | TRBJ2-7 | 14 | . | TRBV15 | CATSRDLPGYEQYF | TGTGCCACCAGCAGAGATCTGCCGGGTTACGAGCAGTACTTC
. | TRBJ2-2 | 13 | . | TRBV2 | CASSANPTGELFF | TGTGCCAGCAGTGCTAATCCCACCGGGGAGCTGTTTTTT
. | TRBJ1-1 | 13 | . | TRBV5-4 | CASSLGPETEAFF | TGTGCCAGCAGCTTGGGGCCGGAGACTGAAGCTTTCTTT
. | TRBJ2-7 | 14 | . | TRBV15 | CATSRDAGIYEQYF | TGTGCCACCAGCAGAGATGCAGGCATTTACGAGCAGTACTTC
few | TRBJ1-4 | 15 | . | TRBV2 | CASNLLGQGREKLFF | TGTGCCAGCAATTTACTGGGACAAGGACGTGAAAAACTGTTTTTT
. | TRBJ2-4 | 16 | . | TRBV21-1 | CASSKVYSLAKNIQYF | TGTGCCAGCAGCAAAGTGTACAGTTTAGCCAAAAACATTCAGTACTTC
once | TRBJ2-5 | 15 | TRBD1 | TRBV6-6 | CASSPGTGSSKTQYF | TGTGCCAGCAGCCCCGGGACAGGGTCTAGTAAGACCCAGTACTTC
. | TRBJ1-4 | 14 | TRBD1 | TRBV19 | CASSRTGTNEKLFF | TGTGCCAGTAGTAGGACAGGGACTAATGAAAAACTGTTTTTT
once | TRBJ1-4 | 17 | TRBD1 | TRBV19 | CASSTTGGPATNEKLFF | TGTGCCAGTAGTACGACAGGGGGCCCTGCAACTAATGAAAAACTGTTTTTT
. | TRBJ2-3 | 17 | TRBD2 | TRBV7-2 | CASSRTLAGYSTDTQYF | TGTGCCAGCAGCCGCACCCTAGCGGGGTATAGCACAGATACGCAGTATTTT
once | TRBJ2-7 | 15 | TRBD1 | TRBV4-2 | CASSQDPGGSYEQYF | TGTGCCAGCAGCCAAGATCCAGGGGGCTCCTACGAGCAGTACTTC
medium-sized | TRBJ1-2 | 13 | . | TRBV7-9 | CASTPRSRYGYTF | TGTGCCAGCACACCAAGATCTAGATATGGCTACACCTTC
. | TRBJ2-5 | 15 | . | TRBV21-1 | CASLKKQGSQETQYF | TGTGCCAGCTTAAAAAAACAGGGAAGCCAAGAGACCCAGTACTTC
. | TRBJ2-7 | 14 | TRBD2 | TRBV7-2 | CASSQSGGADEQYF | TGTGCCAGCAGCCAGAGCGGGGGGGCAGACGAGCAGTACTTC
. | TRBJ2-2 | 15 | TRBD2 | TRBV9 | CASSPAGGRAGELFF | TGTGCCAGCAGCCCAGCGGGGGGGAGGGCCGGGGAGCTGTTTTTT
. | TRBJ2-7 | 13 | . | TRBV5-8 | CASSFEADYEQYF | TGTGCCAGCAGCTTTGAAGCTGACTACGAGCAGTACTTC
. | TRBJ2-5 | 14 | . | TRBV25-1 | CASSHRERGETQYF | TGTGCCAGCAGTCACAGGGAAAGGGGAGAGACCCAGTACTTC
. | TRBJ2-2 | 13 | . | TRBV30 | CAWSEFGTGELFF | TGTGCCTGGAGTGAATTCGGCACCGGGGAGCTGTTTTTT
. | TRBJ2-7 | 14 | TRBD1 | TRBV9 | CASSPGQGRYEQYF | TGTGCCAGCAGCCCTGGACAGGGTCGCTACGAGCAGTACTTC
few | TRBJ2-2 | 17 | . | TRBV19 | CASSRDSLSGDTGELFF | TGTGCCAGTAGTCGGGACAGTCTTTCGGGGGACACCGGGGAGCTGTTTTTT
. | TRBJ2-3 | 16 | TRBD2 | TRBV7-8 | CASSVTSDPSTDTQYF | TGTGCCAGCAGCGTTACTAGCGATCCTAGCACAGATACGCAGTATTTT
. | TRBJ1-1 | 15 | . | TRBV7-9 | CASSPVAGANTEAFF | TGTGCCAGCAGCCCCGTAGCAGGGGCAAACACTGAAGCTTTCTTT
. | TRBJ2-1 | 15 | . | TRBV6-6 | CASSYSFGTGNEQFF | TGTGCCAGCAGTTACTCGTTCGGGACTGGCAATGAGCAGTTCTTC
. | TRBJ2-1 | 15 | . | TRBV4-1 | CASTTSPSSYNEQFF | TGCGCCAGTACGACTTCACCGAGCTCCTACAATGAGCAGTTCTTC
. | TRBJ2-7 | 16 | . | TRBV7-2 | CASSLHAPPGPYEQYF | TGTGCCAGCAGCCTACATGCTCCCCCAGGTCCCTACGAGCAGTACTTC
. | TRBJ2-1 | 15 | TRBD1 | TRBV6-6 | CASSYSGTVRDEQFF | TGTGCCAGCAGCTATTCGGGGACAGTGAGGGATGAGCAGTTCTTC
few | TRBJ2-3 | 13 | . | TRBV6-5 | CASSYIAQDTQYF | TGTGCCAGCAGTTACATAGCACAAGATACGCAGTATTTT
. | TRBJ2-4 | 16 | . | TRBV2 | CASSEAKRSPKNIQYF | TGTGCCAGCAGTGAAGCCAAGCGGTCTCCCAAAAACATTCAGTACTTC
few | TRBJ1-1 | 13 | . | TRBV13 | CASSLRRDTEAFF | TGTGCCAGCAGCTTACGCAGGGACACTGAAGCTTTCTTT
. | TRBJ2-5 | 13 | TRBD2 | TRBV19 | CASSIERESKQYF | TGTGCCAGTAGTATTGAGCGGGAGTCCAAGCAGTACTTC
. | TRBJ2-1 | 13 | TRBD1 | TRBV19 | CASRQQGAAGWFF | TGTGCCAGTAGGCAACAGGGGGCCGCCGGATGGTTCTTC
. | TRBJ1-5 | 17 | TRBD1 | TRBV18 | CASSPGQGLLGNQPQHF | TGTGCCAGCTCCCCGGGACAGGGCTTATTGGGGAATCAGCCCCAGCATTTT
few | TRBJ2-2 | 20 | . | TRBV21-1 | CASSSGQGGLAGEKAGELFF | TGTGCCAGCAGCAGCGGACAGGGAGGACTAGCGGGAGAAAAGGCCGGGGAGCTGTTTTTT
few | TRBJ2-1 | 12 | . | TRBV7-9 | CASSRQAGEQFF | TGTGCCAGCAGCCGACAGGCGGGTGAGCAGTTCTTC
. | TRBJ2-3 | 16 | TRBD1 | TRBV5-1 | CASSLDGTGGKDTQYF | TGCGCCAGCAGCTTGGATGGGACAGGGGGCAAGGATACGCAGTATTTT
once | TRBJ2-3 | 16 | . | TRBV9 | CASSERTDSYTDTQYF | TGTGCCAGCAGCGAGAGGACAGACTCCTACACAGATACGCAGTATTTT
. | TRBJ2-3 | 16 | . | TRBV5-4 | CASSSPLKGGTDTQYF | TGTGCCAGCAGCTCCCCACTGAAAGGAGGCACAGATACGCAGTATTTT
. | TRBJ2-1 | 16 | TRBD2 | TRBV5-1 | CASSARLAGGRNEQFF | TGCGCCAGCAGCGCACGACTAGCGGGGGGGCGTAATGAGCAGTTCTTC
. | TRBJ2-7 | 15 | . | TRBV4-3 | CASSQEIASTYEQYF | TGCGCCAGCAGCCAAGAAATAGCATCTACCTACGAGCAGTACTTC
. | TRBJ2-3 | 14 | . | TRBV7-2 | CASSLGLEADTQYF | TGTGCCAGCAGCTTAGGACTAGAGGCAGATACGCAGTATTTT
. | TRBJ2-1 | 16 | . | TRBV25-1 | CASSEQQGWTNNEQFF | TGTGCCAGCAGTGAACAACAGGGTTGGACGAACAATGAGCAGTTCTTC
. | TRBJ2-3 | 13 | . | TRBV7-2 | CASNGAATDTQYF | TGTGCCAGCAATGGGGCGGCTACAGATACGCAGTATTTT
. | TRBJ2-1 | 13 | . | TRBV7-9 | CASSVTGSTEQFF | TGTGCCAGCAGCGTAACAGGTTCTACTGAGCAGTTCTTC
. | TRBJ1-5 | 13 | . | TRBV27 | CASSLRAGQPQHF | TGTGCCAGCAGTTTGAGGGCAGGACAGCCCCAGCATTTT
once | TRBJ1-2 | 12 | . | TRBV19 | CASSMGGYGYTF | TGTGCCAGTAGTATGGGGGGCTATGGCTACACCTTC
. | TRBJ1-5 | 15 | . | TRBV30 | CAWSRGATSNQPQHF | TGTGCCTGGAGTCGAGGCGCCACTAGCAATCAGCCCCAGCATTTT
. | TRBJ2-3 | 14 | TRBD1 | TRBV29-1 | CSVRTGAGTDTQYF | TGCAGCGTCCGGACAGGCGCGGGCACAGATACGCAGTATTTT
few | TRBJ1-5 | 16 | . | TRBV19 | CASSIDTDYSNQPQHF | TGTGCCAGTAGTATAGATACAGACTATAGCAATCAGCCCCAGCATTTT
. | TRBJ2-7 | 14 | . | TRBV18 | CASSLQKNSYEQYF | TGTGCCAGCTCACTACAGAAGAATTCCTACGAGCAGTACTTC